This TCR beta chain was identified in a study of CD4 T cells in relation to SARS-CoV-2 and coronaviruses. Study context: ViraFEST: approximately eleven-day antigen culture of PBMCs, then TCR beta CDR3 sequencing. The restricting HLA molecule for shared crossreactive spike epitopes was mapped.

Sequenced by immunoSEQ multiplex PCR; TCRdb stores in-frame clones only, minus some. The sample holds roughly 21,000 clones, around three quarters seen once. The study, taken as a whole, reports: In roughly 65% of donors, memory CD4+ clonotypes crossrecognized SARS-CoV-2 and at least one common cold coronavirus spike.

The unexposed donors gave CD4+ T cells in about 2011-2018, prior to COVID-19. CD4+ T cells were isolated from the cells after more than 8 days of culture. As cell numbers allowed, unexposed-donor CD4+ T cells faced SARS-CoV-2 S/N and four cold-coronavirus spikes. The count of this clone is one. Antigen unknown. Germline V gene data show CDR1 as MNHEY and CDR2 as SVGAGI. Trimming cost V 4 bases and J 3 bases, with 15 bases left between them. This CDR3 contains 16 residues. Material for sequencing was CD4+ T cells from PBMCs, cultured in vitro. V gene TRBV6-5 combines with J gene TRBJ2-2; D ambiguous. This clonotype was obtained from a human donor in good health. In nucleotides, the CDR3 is TGTGCCAGCAGTTTCATAGCTCTAAGGGACACCGGGGAGCTGTTTTTT. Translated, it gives CASSFIALRDTGELFF.